Here is one T cell receptor (beta chain) with its context. The antigen it binds to is not known. Base qualities are not provided; no much larger clone lies one nucleotide away. These reads were obtained on an Illumina NovaSeq 6000. TCRalpha and TCRbeta cDNA libraries were built by 5'RACE with constant-segment primers, adding sample barcodes and unique molecular identifiers. Trizol reagent was used to extract RNA from every sample. Amplification of the libraries took two PCR steps, and the second step added a second sample barcode plus Illumina TruSeq adapters. Sequencing of libraries was performed on an Illumina NovaSeq with 2 x 150 bp paired-end reads. On the study's bioinformatics: Reads were demultiplexed and collapsed into UMI-guided consensus sequences with migec v1.2.7. Using mixcr v2.1.11, UMI consensuses were aligned to TRA and TRB V and J templates and then assembled into clonotypes. A clonotype was counted as expanded or contracted only if both edgeR and NoisET called the change significant, with noise models trained on biological replicates. edgeR calls used a false discovery rate-adjusted p below 0.01 and a log2 fold-change threshold of 1. PCA with hierarchical clustering of max-normalized trajectories of the 1000 most abundant clonotypes was used as exploratory dynamics analysis. Separately sequenced CD4+ and CD8+ repertoires were used to assign the CD4 or CD8 phenotype of responding clones. Clones were called with MiXCR by TCRdb after fastp trimmed the public reads at Q25, and only in-frame beta chains were retained. Rows are unified per CDR3 protein, each entry keeping the most common DNA and genes. TCRdb, not the original authors, processed these V and J calls. The sample contains 350,000 to 500,000 distinct CDR3 sequences, 20% to 30% of them found a single time. The ten largest clones represent around 13% of the sample.

This specimen belongs to a study of T-cell memory formation after mild COVID-19 (dated by TCRdb to the early 2020s). In the study overall: TCR sequence clusters from the two donors were found to be largely donor specific. Longitudinal TCRalpha and TCRbeta repertoire sequencing tracked T-cell clones expanding and contracting after mild COVID-19 in a couple of donors. The cohort was made up of two young adult volunteers, one female and one male, who were previously healthy. Study-wide findings and limitations: Clones that contracted from day 15 to 85 showed balanced CD4/CD8 phenotypes, whereas a second wave of clones that expanded from day 15 to 37 leaned towards CD4+. Whether the second-wave clones peaking on day 37 were SARS-CoV-2 specific was not confirmed. Contracting CD4+ clones appeared mostly in the CM and EM memory subsets, whereas CD8+ clones were enriched in EMRA. Some responding clones were detected in pre-infection memory, suggesting pre-existing cross-reactive memory T cells joined the SARS-CoV-2 response. The study included only a couple of mild cases, and larger cohorts that include severe cases with pre-infection samples were judged to be necessary.

The junction carries 14 bases between V and J, which are trimmed by 1 base and 4 bases respectively. Including cysteine and phenylalanine, the CDR3 has 14 amino acids. Just CDR3 DNA is preserved here, 42 bases in frame from base 1. Sequences DFQATT (CDR1) and SNEGSKA (CDR2) are obtained from the germline V gene (reference sequence). Ficoll-Paque density gradient centrifugation was used to isolate PBMCs. Material for sequencing was PBMCs or a T cell subset sorted from them (not recorded which). The TCR originated in an adult woman who had mild COVID-19 (a few samples of this study predate the infection). The sample titles of this study are shuffled in the database, so cell type and time point are left out; the donor was told from shared clones. Rearrangement joined TRBV20-1 to TRBJ2-7; TRBD1 could be the D gene, as 6 bases match. The CDR3 protein is CSARGRGRGYEQYF. The DNA reads TGCAGTGCTAGAGGCAGGGGTCGGGGATACGAGCAGTACTTC.